What follows are 30 T cell receptor beta chains derived from one specimen sequenced in a study of OX40 agonist ivuxolimab in advanced cancers. Profiling relied on immunoSEQ multiplex PCR, and the TCRdb table lists in-frame clones only, not all of them. The sample carries 55,000 to 80,000 clones, approximately 85% recorded once. Sequenced here: CD4+ or CD8+ T cells sorted from blood, sampled in a trial of the OX40 agonist ivuxolimab. These receptors all stem from an adult with an advanced solid tumor such as melanoma, head and neck, liver or kidney cancer.

The J gene is TRBJ2-1, the V gene TRBV6-6; D is uncertain. CDR1 MNHNY and CDR2 SVGAGI come from the germline V gene (reference sequence). This CDR3 comprises 14 residues. V shed 2 bases and J shed 9 bases, with 14 bases lying between them. DNA for the CDR3: TGTGCCAGCAGTTACCTCTCTGGGGTTGGTGAGCAGTTCTTC. Translating it yields CASSYLSGVGEQFF.

This chain uses TRBV18 with TRBJ2-1, with TRBD2 matching over 12 bases. The CDR3 loop spans 16 amino acids. The germline V gene has CDR1 KGHSH and CDR2 LQKENI. Trimming took 0 bases from V and 6 from J; bases not matched to a gene: 3. CDR3 amino acids: CASSPPSSGRANEQFF. The CDR3, as DNA: TGTGCCAGCTCACCACCGTCTAGCGGGAGGGCCAATGAGCAGTTCTTC.

This clone was detected a few times. This sequence joins TRBV30 and TRBJ1-1, with a possible D match to TRBD1 (6 bases). Trimming left V 0 bases short and J 5 bases short, with 13 bases between. The germline V gene has CDR1 GTSNPN and CDR2 SVGIG (reference sequence). The CDR3 sequence is 14 residues long. CDR3 nucleotide sequence: TGTGCCTGGAGTGTACCAGGGGCGTATACTGAAGCTTTCTTT. Protein sequence: CAWSVPGAYTEAFF.

The chain recombines TRBV18 with TRBJ1-2; 8 bases map to TRBD1. Germline lookup yields CDR1 KGHSH and CDR2 LQKENI. CDR3 length equals 14 residues. Trimming removed 2 bases from V and 3 bases from J; junction bases left unmatched: 2. Here the CDR3 reads CASSPSQGDYGYTF. The CDR3, as DNA: TGTGCCAGCTCACCATCACAGGGGGACTATGGCTACACCTTC. The variable domain in full, completed from reference TRBV18 and TRBJ1-2, reads NAGVMQNPRHLVRRRGQEARLRCSPMKGHSHVYWYRQLPEEGLKFMVYLQKENIIDESGMPKERFSAEFPKEGPSILRIQQVVRGDSAAYFCASSPSQGDYGYTFGSGTRLTVV.

V usage is TRBV9 and J usage is TRBJ2-2, with 8 bases fitting TRBD2. Germline CDR1 SGDLS, CDR2 YYNGEE. The CDR3 contains 15 residues. V trimming: 4 bases; J trimming: 7 bases; junction bases outside the gene matches: 9. CDR3 nucleotides: TGTGCCAGCAGCACACTAGCGGAGCTACACGGGGAGCTGTTTTTT. This encodes CASSTLAELHGELFF.

The rearrangement joins TRBV11-2 to TRBJ2-6, with TRBD1 matching 8 bases. This CDR3 is built from 17 residues. Germline lookup yields CDR1 SGHAT and CDR2 FQNNGV. Unmatched junction bases numbered 4, after V lost 1 base and J lost 2 bases. The CDR3 is CASSLVPGGTGANVLTF. For the CDR3, the DNA is TGTGCCAGCAGCTTAGTTCCAGGGGGCACTGGGGCCAACGTCCTGACTTTC.

J is TRBJ1-4 and V is TRBV28; perhaps TRBD1 as D (5 bases). The CDR3 is 15 residues long. The V gene lost 7 bases and the J gene lost 0 bases, with 12 bases spanning the gap. Germline CDR1 MDHEN, CDR2 SYDVKM. The CDR3 bases are TGTGCCAGCAAGGTGGGGGGAACAACTAATGAAAAACTGTTTTTT. Translation gives CASKVGGTTNEKLFF.

This clone was seen just once. This chain joins TRBV5-4 and TRBJ1-1; 9 bases line up with TRBD1. The V gene end was trimmed by 0 bases and the J gene end by 4 bases; junction bases not matched to a gene: 4. The CDR3 runs 15 residues. Per the germline V gene, CDR1 is SGHNT and CDR2 is YYREEE (reference sequence). The CDR3 nucleotides are TGTGCCAGCAGCTTGGAACAGGGGGCTGGCACTGAAGCTTTCTTT. Translating it yields CASSLEQGAGTEAFF.

V gene TRBV6-5 combines with J gene TRBJ1-1; possibly TRBD1 for D (6 bases). Germline V gives CDR1 MNHEY, CDR2 SVGAGI. Trimming shortened V by 7 bases and J by 5 bases, and 17 bases separated the two germline ends. The CDR3 has 14 amino acids. The CDR3 bases are TGTGCCAGCACCCCGGGGGGGCGCGGGACTGAAGCTTTCTTT. Translating it yields CASTPGGRGTEAFF.

This clone occurred a few times. The chain has TRBV2 and TRBJ1-5, with D possibly being TRBD1 (6 bases). Trimming took 7 bases from V and 4 from J, leaving 11 bases between them. CDR1 and CDR2 from the germline V gene are SNHLY and FYNNEI. The CDR3 totals 13 residues. CDR3 amino acids: CASNREKNQPQHF. The CDR3 coding sequence is TGTGCCAGCAACAGGGAGAAGAATCAGCCCCAGCATTTT.

The chain carries TRBV7-2 and TRBJ1-3; D uncertain. Germline loops: CDR1 SGHTA, CDR2 FQGNSA. Trimming left V 5 bases short and J 0 bases short, with 14 bases between. CDR3 size: 16 residues. CDR3 DNA: TGTGCCAGCAGCCCCGTGAGCAGTAACTCTGGAAACACCATATATTTT. Its translation is CASSPVSSNSGNTIYF.

This clone occurred once. The rearrangement uses TRBV28 and TRBJ1-4; D unresolved. Germline CDR1 reads MDHEN; CDR2 reads SYDVKM. CDR3 length: 12 residues. Trimming removed 2 bases from V and 11 bases from J, with 9 bases in between. For the CDR3, the DNA is TGTGCCAGCAGTTTACCCCGACGGAAACTGTTTTTT. Its protein product is CASSLPRRKLFF.

In its sample, this clone was seen a few times. The CDR3 bases are TGTGCCAGCACATTCCAGGCTAACTATGGCTACACCTTC. Protein: CASTFQANYGYTF. The chain joins TRBV28 to TRBJ1-2, with unresolved D. The germline V gene has CDR1 MDHEN and CDR2 SYDVKM. V lost 7 bases to trimming and J lost 0 bases, with 9 bases between them. This CDR3 is 13 amino acids long.

The chain has TRBV10-3 and TRBJ2-5, with D unresolved. Trimming took off 0 bases at V and 11 bases at J, with 10 bases between the two ends. Germline CDR1 is ENHRY and CDR2 is SYGVKD. The CDR3 extends over 12 amino acids. The CDR3 spells CAISESTVEQYF. For the CDR3, the DNA is TGTGCCATCAGTGAGTCGACGGTTGAGCAGTACTTC.

This clone came up a few times. The rearrangement joins TRBV5-6 to TRBJ2-2; D call uncertain. The CDR3 totals 15 residues. Germline V gene lookup returns CDR1 SGHDT and CDR2 YYEEEE. V was shortened by 2 bases and J by 2 bases, with 10 bases between the two germline ends. The CDR3 nucleotides read TGTGCCAGCAGCTTCGGCGGAATTAACACCGGGGAGCTGTTTTTT. Protein sequence: CASSFGGINTGELFF.

This clone was recorded once. The chain couples TRBV6-5 to TRBJ2-7, with D perhaps matching TRBD1 (6 bases). CDR3 length: 14 residues. The germline CDR1 and CDR2 sequences are MNHEY and SVGAGI. V lost 6 bases and J 0 bases, leaving 12 bases between the germline ends. CDR3 sequence: CASSLGGTSYEQYF. For the CDR3, the DNA is TGTGCCAGCAGCTTAGGGGGTACCTCCTACGAGCAGTACTTC.

J is TRBJ2-5 and V is TRBV11-2; the D is unclear. In germline, CDR1 is SGHAT, CDR2 FQNNGV. V was shortened by 5 bases and J by 5 bases, with 15 bases between the two germline ends. The CDR3 extends over 14 amino acids. As DNA, the CDR3 is TGTGCCAGCAGCCCTCGAACCAGTCAGGAGACCCAGTACTTC. Translated: CASSPRTSQETQYF.

The rearrangement links TRBV5-1 to TRBJ2-5; TRBD2 might be the D (7 bases). V dropped 4 bases and J dropped 3 bases, with 13 bases sitting between them. Germline lookup yields CDR1 SGHRS and CDR2 YFSETQ. This CDR3 comprises 14 residues. The CDR3, as DNA: TGCGCCAGCAGCCTAGGAGGGGGGGAAGAGACCCAGTACTTC. This translates into CASSLGGGEETQYF.

This clone appeared once. This chain uses TRBV29-1 with TRBJ2-2, with 7 bases fitting TRBD2. The germline V gene encodes CDR1 SQVTM and CDR2 ANQGSEA. There are 12 residues in the CDR3. V shed 5 bases, J shed 7 bases, and the junction held 4 bases outside the gene matches. The CDR3 nucleotides read TGCAGCGTTCTGGGAGGGCACGGGGAGCTGTTTTTT. Its translation: CSVLGGHGELFF.

With regard to this clone: The sample carries other DNA sequences with the same CDR3. The chain carries TRBV11-2 and TRBJ1-3; no definite D call. This CDR3 contains 14 residues. Germline V gene data show CDR1 as SGHAT and CDR2 as FQNNGV. V lost 0 bases, J lost 0 bases, and 3 bases lay in between. CDR3 amino acids: CASSLDISGNTIYF. The CDR3 DNA follows: TGTGCCAGCAGCTTAGACATCTCTGGAAACACCATATATTTT.

V and J are TRBV29-1 and TRBJ2-7; 15 nucleotides line up with TRBD2. The CDR3 loop spans 14 amino acids. With V trimmed by 7 bases and J by 5 bases, 6 bases remained unmatched. Germline V lookup: CDR1 SQVTM, CDR2 ANQGSEA. The chain's CDR3 is CSARTSGRADEQYF. The CDR3, as DNA: TGCAGCGCTCGGACTAGCGGGAGGGCGGACGAGCAGTACTTC.

This rearrangement joins TRBV5-5 to TRBJ2-3; TRBD2 matches 8 bases. This CDR3 is built from 15 residues. Germline assignment: CDR1 SGHKS and CDR2 YYEKEE (reference sequence). After removal of 5 bases from V and 0 bases from J, the junction contained 5 bases not matched to a gene. The CDR3 DNA is TGTGCCAGCAGTTTACTAGCGGCTAGCACAGATACGCAGTATTTT. Translating gives CASSLLAASTDTQYF.

This clone appeared a few times. The rearrangement joins TRBV7-2 to TRBJ2-7; D may be TRBD2 (6 bases). Trimming pared 5 bases from V and 0 bases from J, leaving 14 bases between. The germline CDR1 and CDR2 sequences are SGHTA and FQGNSA. The CDR3 has 15 residues. In DNA, the CDR3 is TGTGCCAGCAGCCCGACTAGTCTTAGCTCCTACGAGCAGTACTTC. Translated: CASSPTSLSSYEQYF.

This sequence joins TRBV9 and TRBJ2-5; D unresolved. V lost 3 bases and J 6 bases, leaving 9 bases between the germline ends. The CDR3 is 12 residues long. Germline-derived CDR1 and CDR2 are SGDLS and YYNGEE. The CDR3 bases are TGTGCCAGCAGCGGGGCAAGTAAGACCCAGTACTTC. Translated, it gives CASSGASKTQYF.

The V call is TRBV27, the J call TRBJ2-7; 7 bases map to TRBD2. V shed 5 bases and J 1 base; nucleotides not matched to a gene: 11. The CDR3 is 16 amino acids. Germline CDR1 MNHEY, CDR2 SMNVEV (reference sequence). The chain's CDR3 is CASSASTGGGSYEQYF. The CDR3 DNA reads TGTGCCAGCAGTGCTTCGACGGGGGGTGGGTCCTACGAGCAGTACTTC.

CDR3 DNA sequence: TGTGCCAGCAGTCCTAGCCGGAACTCTGGAAACACCATATATTTT. Translated, it gives CASSPSRNSGNTIYF. The rearrangement uses TRBV11-2 and TRBJ1-3; no firm D call. Trimming stripped 6 bases from V and 0 bases from J, with 12 bases between. Germline V gene lookup returns CDR1 SGHAT and CDR2 FQNNGV. The CDR3 has 15 residues.

This clone was recorded once. V is TRBV25-1 and J is TRBJ2-5, with D perhaps given as TRBD1 or TRBD2 (5 bases each). CDR1 and CDR2 (germline): MGHDK, SYGVNS. Trimming stripped 5 bases from V and 5 bases from J, with 12 bases between. The CDR3 spans 13 residues. CDR3 coding DNA: TGTGCCAGCAGTCGGACTGAGGGGGAGACCCAGTACTTC. Protein: CASSRTEGETQYF.

This chain joins TRBV25-1 and TRBJ2-7; unclear D gene. The ends were cut back, 1 base at V and 2 bases at J, with 3 bases in the middle. Germline V gene lookup returns CDR1 MGHDK and CDR2 SYGVNS. The CDR3 length is 12 residues. CDR3 nucleotide sequence: TGTGCCAGCAGTGAATCGACCTACGAGCAGTACTTC. It encodes CASSESTYEQYF.

This chain links TRBV9 with TRBJ1-5; maybe TRBD1 (6 bases). V was clipped by 3 bases and J by 7 bases, with 14 bases between them. Germline V gene data show CDR1 as SGDLS and CDR2 as YYNGEE. The CDR3 covers 14 residues. The CDR3 nucleotides are TGTGCCAGCAGCGCTGCGGGGGGCGGGCAGCCCCAGCATTTT. Its protein product is CASSAAGGGQPQHF.

The chain is built from TRBV27 and TRBJ2-7, with D maybe TRBD1 (5 bases). This CDR3 comprises 14 residues. Germline CDR1 MNHEY, CDR2 SMNVEV (reference sequence). V dropped 3 bases and J dropped 1 base, with 10 bases sitting between them. As DNA, the CDR3 is TGTGCCAGCAGTTTGGAAGGGGCTTCCTACGAGCAGTACTTC. It codes for CASSLEGASYEQYF.